Included here is one TCR beta chain sequence, with context. One junction end does not reproduce the germline sequence, and a read error may be involved. Other DNA sequences in the sample encode the same CDR3. Only in-frame clones appear in the TCRdb table, and some are missing; sequencing was by immunoSEQ multiplex PCR. The table includes approximately 46,000 clones, roughly three quarters detected once. Germline V lookup: CDR1 LNHDA, CDR2 SQIVND (reference sequence). CDR3 size: 17 residues. The data were obtained in a study of OX40 agonist ivuxolimab in advanced cancers. This chain links TRBV19 with TRBJ2-1; TRBD2 matches 12 bases. This material consisted of CD4+ or CD8+ T cells sorted from blood, taken in a trial of the OX40 agonist ivuxolimab. The source is an adult with an advanced solid tumor such as melanoma, head and neck, liver or kidney cancer. The CDR3 region is CASSKRTSGIQADEQFF. In nucleotides, the CDR3 is TGTGCCAGTAGTAAACGGACTAGCGGGATACAAGCAGATGAGCAATTCTTC.